This T cell receptor (beta chain) was recorded in a study of brain T cells in children with intractable seizures (dated by TCRdb to the early 2020s). Context from the whole study: A NanoString immunology panel was first used to screen resected brain tissue from 40 to 60 pediatric epilepsy surgery cases for immune gene transcripts. Among the roughly twelve selected surgery cases, eight also had pre-surgery blood sequenced, leaving four with brain tissue only.

What the study reported, not specific to this receptor: Because pre- and post-surgery blood were sequenced to different depths, clones absent from the pre-surgery sample may reflect undersampling. The patients' HCMV serostatus was not known, and viral specificity was inferred solely from CDR3 sequence similarity.

The trim is 4 bases for V and 4 bases for J, with a gap of 13 bases between the germline ends. Its CDR3 holds 15 amino acids, cysteine through phenylalanine. This entry keeps only the CDR3 DNA: 45 bases, framed from base 1. Per the germline V gene, MGHRA is the CDR1 and YSYEKL is the CDR2. The meaning of the sample's time point label: resected brain tissue, or blood drawn just prior to surgery. The surgery cases showing the highest brain T cell transcript signatures were chosen for TCR beta chain sequencing of brain tissue and, when available, of blood. Before surgery, patients had received at least one anti-epileptic drug. The TCR-sequenced patients were children whose drug-resistant epilepsy was caused by tuberous sclerosis complex, focal cortical dysplasia, Rasmussen encephalitis or hemimegalencephaly. Bulk genomic DNA was extracted from unsorted brain tissue and whole blood with the Monarch genomic DNA purification kit.

This clone came up once. The clone's antigen remains unknown. The sample holds no much larger clone one base away, and base qualities are not on file. TCR beta chain sequences were generated from genomic DNA using the immunoSEQ assay. The study's processing was this. CDR3 sequences not starting with the conserved framework cysteine at position 104 were manually removed. Clonality was calculated as one minus the normalized Shannon's Diversity Index, with values ranging from 0 (maximal diversity) to 1 (oligoclonal). Chi-squared comparison-of-proportions tests were used to check whether the frequency of the same CDR3 differed between samples, for example brain versus blood. Public clonotypes were identified by searching immuneACCESS, and similarity to known antiviral clonotypes was assessed with the VDJdb browser. Sourced from immuneACCESS, this table was stored by TCRdb with only in-frame sequences that have V and J called. A share of the clones is absent; for the studies checked, an unresolved V gene accounts for under half, and the remainder has no known explanation. V and J calls and clone size are as listed in that table; D and trimming were resolved from the DNA. The sample data list tens of thousands of clones, and 93% of these were observed just once. The ten most abundant clones make up less than 2% of the sample.

The TCR originated in a boy in the first two years of life with tuberous sclerosis and intractable seizures. In this chain, TRBV4-1 is recombined with TRBJ1-4, with the identity of the D gene unclear. The material sequenced was peripheral blood, taken at surgery. The sequenced DNA is TGCGCCAGCAGCCCGCACAATACGGGTAATGAAAAACTGTTTTTT. Translated, it reads CASSPHNTGNEKLFF.